The T cell receptor (beta chain) under discussion was sequenced for a study of regulatory T cells in long-lasting Graves disease. This CDR3 has 14 residues. The germline CDR1 and CDR2 sequences are LGHDT and YNNKEL (reference sequence). With 1 base removed from V and 9 bases from J, the gap between germline ends came to 13 bases. The TCR beta library used iRepertoire HTBI primers with Arm-PCR amplification of CDR3. From the multiplex PCR reads, TCRdb called clonotypes with MiXCR, one entry per CDR3 protein. The repertoire includes about 420,000 distinct CDR3 sequences, less than 20% of them detected once, and about a quarter sits in the top ten. Time point reported: newly diagnosed GD, antithyroid drugs for less than 3 months. There was RNA extracted from PBMCs, and the TCR library was made from it. In this sample, this clonotype turned up a few times. Its antigen is as yet unknown. General observations from the study: Repertoires from persistent disease leaned toward TRBV28, TRBJ1-2 and TRBJ2-5.

These same records also appear under a second study, on T cells in Graves' hyperthyroidism and ophthalmopathy. From that paper: An initial round of RT-PCR targeting the TCR CDR3 relied on the HTBI primer set.

Sequenced here: peripheral blood mononuclear cells (PBMCs), sampled at new diagnosis, from a patient treated with antithyroid drugs. The source is a woman younger than 35 with Graves disease. The genes are TRBV3-1 and TRBJ2-1, with no clear D. The CDR3 coding sequence is TGTGCCAGCAGCCAAGTGGGAAGGGTCCGTGAGCAGTTCTTC. Amino acid sequence: CASSQVGRVREQFF.